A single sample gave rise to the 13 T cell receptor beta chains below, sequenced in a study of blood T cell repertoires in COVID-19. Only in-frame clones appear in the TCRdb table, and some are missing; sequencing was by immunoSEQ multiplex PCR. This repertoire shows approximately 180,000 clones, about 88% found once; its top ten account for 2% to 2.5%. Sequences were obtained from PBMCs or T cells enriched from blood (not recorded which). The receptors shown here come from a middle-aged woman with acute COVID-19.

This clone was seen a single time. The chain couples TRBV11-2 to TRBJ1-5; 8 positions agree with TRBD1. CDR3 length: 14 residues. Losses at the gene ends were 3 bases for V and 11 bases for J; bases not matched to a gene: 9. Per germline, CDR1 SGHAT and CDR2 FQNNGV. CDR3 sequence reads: CASSLATGTGAQHF. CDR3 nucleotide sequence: TGTGCCAGCAGCTTGGCTACCGGGACAGGAGCCCAGCATTTT.

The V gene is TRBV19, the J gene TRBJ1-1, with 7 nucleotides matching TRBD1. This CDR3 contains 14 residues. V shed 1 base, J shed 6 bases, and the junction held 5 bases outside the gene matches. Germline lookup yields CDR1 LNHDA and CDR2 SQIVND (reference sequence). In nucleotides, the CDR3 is TGTGCCAGTAGTATAGGGACAGGAGGGGCTGAAGCTTTCTTT. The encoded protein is CASSIGTGGAEAFF. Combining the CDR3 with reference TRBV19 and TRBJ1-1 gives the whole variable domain DGGITQSPKYLFRKEGQNVTLSCEQNLNHDAMYWYRQDPGQGLRLIYYSQIVNDFQKGDIAEGYSVSREKKESFPLTVTSAQKNPTAFYLCASSIGTGGAEAFFGQGTRLTVV.

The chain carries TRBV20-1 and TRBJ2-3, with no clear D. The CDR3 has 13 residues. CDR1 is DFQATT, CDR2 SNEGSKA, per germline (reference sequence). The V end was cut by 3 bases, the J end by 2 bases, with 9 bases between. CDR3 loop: CSASKRSTDTQYF. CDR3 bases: TGCAGTGCTAGTAAGAGGTCCACAGATACGCAGTATTTT.

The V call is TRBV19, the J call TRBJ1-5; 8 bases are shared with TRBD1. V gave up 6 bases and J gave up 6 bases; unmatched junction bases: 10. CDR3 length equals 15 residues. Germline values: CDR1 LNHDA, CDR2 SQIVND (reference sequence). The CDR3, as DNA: TGTGCCAGTAGCCAAACAACAGGGGGGGGTCAGCCCCAGCATTTT. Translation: CASSQTTGGGQPQHF.

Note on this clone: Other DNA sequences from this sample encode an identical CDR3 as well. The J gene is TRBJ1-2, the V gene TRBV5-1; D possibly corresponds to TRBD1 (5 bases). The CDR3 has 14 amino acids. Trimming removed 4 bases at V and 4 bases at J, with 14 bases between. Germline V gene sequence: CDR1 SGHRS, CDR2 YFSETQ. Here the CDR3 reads CASSLGEGSYGYTF. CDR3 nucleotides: TGCGCCAGCAGCCTGGGGGAGGGTTCCTATGGCTACACCTTC.

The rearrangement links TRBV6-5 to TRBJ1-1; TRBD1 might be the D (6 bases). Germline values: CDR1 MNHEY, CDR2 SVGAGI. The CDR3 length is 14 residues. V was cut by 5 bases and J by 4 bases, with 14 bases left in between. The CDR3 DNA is TGTGCCAGCAGTCCTACAGGGTCGGCCACTGAAGCTTTCTTT. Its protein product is CASSPTGSATEAFF.

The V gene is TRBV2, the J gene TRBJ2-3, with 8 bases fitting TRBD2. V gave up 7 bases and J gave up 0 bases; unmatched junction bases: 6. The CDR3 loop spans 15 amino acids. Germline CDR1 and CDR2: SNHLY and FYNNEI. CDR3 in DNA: TGTGCCAGCACTGTCCGGGGGGGTAGCACAGATACGCAGTATTTT. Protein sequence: CASTVRGGSTDTQYF.

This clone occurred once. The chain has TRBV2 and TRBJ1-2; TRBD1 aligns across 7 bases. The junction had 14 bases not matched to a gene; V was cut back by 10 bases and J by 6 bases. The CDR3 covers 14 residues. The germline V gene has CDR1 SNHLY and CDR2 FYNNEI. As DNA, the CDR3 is TGTGCCACGGCCACAGGGGACCCCTTGGATGGCTACACCTTC. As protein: CATATGDPLDGYTF.

DNA for the CDR3: TGTGCCAGCAGCGGGAGACAGGGGGCGGGAGGCTACACCTTC. Amino acid sequence: CASSGRQGAGGYTF. The chain couples TRBV9 to TRBJ1-2; TRBD1 matches at 10 bases. The germline gives CDR1 SGDLS, CDR2 YYNGEE. This CDR3 has 14 amino acids. After removal of 3 bases from V and 8 bases from J, the junction contained 7 bases not matched to a gene.

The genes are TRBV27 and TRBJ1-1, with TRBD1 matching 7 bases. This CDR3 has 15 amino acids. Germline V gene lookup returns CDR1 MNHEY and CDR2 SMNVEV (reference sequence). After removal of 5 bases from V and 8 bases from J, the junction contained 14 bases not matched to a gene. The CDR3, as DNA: TGTGCCAGCAGTAAGATGACAGGGTACTCTCCGGAAGCTTTCTTT. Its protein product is CASSKMTGYSPEAFF.

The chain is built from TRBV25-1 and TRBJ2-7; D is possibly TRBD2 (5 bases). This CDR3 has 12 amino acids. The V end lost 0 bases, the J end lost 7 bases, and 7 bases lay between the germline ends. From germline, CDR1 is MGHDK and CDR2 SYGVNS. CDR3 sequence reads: CASSEYGEEQYF. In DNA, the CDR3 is TGTGCCAGCAGTGAATATGGGGAGGAGCAGTACTTC.

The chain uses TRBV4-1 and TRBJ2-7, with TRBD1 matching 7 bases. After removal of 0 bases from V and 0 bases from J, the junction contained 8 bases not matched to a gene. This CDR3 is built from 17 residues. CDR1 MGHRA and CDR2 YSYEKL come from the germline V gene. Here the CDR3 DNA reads TGCGCCAGCAGCCAAGATAGAGGGGGCGGTCCCTCCTACGAGCAGTACTTC. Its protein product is CASSQDRGGGPSYEQYF.

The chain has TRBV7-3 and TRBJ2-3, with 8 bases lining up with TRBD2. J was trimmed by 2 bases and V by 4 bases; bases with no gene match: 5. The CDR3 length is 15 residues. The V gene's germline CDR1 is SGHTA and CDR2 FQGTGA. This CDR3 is CASSSSGGLTDTQYF. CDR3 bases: TGTGCCAGCAGCTCCAGCGGGGGCCTCACAGATACGCAGTATTTT.